A single sample is the source of the 18 T cell receptor beta chains below, sequenced in a study of blood T cell repertoires in COVID-19. Generated by immunoSEQ multiplex PCR, the TCRdb table keeps only in-frame clones and is missing some. This sample yields approximately 36,000 clones, of which approximately 69% are seen a single time; over 9.5% belongs to the top ten. The source material was peripheral blood. These receptors were collected from a man aged 70 or older with COVID-19, enrolled during active disease.

This clone was recorded a few times. The chain combines TRBV10-3 with TRBJ1-5; a possible D gene is TRBD1 (6 bases). In germline, CDR1 is ENHRY, CDR2 SYGVKD. The CDR3 is 13 amino acids. Trimming cost V 5 bases and J 5 bases, with 10 bases left between them. In nucleotides, the CDR3 is TGTGCCATCAGTACAGGGTCACATCAGCCCCAGCATTTT. Encoded protein: CAISTGSHQPQHF.

The chain employs TRBV24-1 and TRBJ2-7; D might be TRBD1 (5 bases). Germline V gene data show CDR1 as KGHDR and CDR2 as SFDVKD. Trimming pared 5 bases from V and 12 bases from J, leaving 7 bases between. This CDR3 has 9 residues. In DNA form, the CDR3 reads TGTGCCACCAGTGGGGGCGGGTACTTC. This gives the protein CATSGGGYF.

The chain couples TRBV6-5 to TRBJ1-5; 8 bases fit TRBD1. Losses at the gene ends were 6 bases for V and 6 bases for J; bases not matched to a gene: 4. CDR3 size: 13 residues. The V gene's germline CDR1 is MNHEY and CDR2 SVGAGI. As DNA, the CDR3 is TGTGCCAGCAGCAGACAGGGGAGTCAGCCCCAGCATTTT. As protein: CASSRQGSQPQHF.

This chain links TRBV25-1 with TRBJ2-6; D might be TRBD2 (5 bases). The CDR3 loop spans 16 amino acids. V lost 5 bases, J lost 2 bases, and 13 bases lay in between. Germline V gene lookup returns CDR1 MGHDK and CDR2 SYGVNS. CDR3 region: CASSSSLGAGANVLTF. CDR3 nucleotides: TGTGCCAGCAGTTCCAGCCTCGGGGCTGGGGCCAACGTCCTGACTTTC.

This chain joins TRBV6-1 and TRBJ1-1; a possible D gene is TRBD1 (5 bases). The CDR3 covers 12 residues. The germline gives CDR1 MNHNS, CDR2 SASEGT. The V gene lost 2 bases and the J gene lost 10 bases, with 11 bases spanning the gap. The CDR3 loop is CASSETPGGAFF. The CDR3 DNA reads as TGTGCCAGCAGTGAAACGCCGGGGGGAGCTTTCTTT.

The chain uses TRBV9 and TRBJ2-2; D is ambiguous. The CDR3 spans 13 residues. CDR1 SGDLS and CDR2 YYNGEE come from the germline V gene. Trimming removed 0 bases from V and 7 bases from J, with 7 bases in between. CDR3 DNA sequence: TGTGCCAGCAGCGTAGGACCGGGCGGGGAGCTGTTTTTT. Residues: CASSVGPGGELFF.

In its sample, this clone was seen many times. The gene calls are TRBV28 and TRBJ2-7; 8 nucleotides agree with TRBD1. Germline V CDR1 and CDR2: MDHEN, SYDVKM. J gave up 2 bases and V 5 bases, and 5 bases lay outside the gene matches. The CDR3 runs 14 residues. The CDR3 here is CASSEGQAPYEQYF. CDR3 DNA sequence: TGTGCCAGCAGTGAGGGACAGGCGCCCTACGAGCAGTACTTC.

This clone was seen only once. This chain links TRBV5-6 with TRBJ1-6; possible D gene TRBD1, 5 bases. The CDR3 runs to 16 residues. V was clipped by 4 bases and J by 6 bases, with 17 bases between them. From germline, CDR1 is SGHDT and CDR2 YYEEEE. The CDR3 bases are TGTGCCAGCAGCGCCCGGACGCAGGGTGGTAATTCACCCCTCCACTTT. Protein: CASSARTQGGNSPLHF.

The V call is TRBV2, the J call TRBJ1-5; perhaps TRBD1 as D (6 bases). Trimming took 5 bases from V and 0 from J, leaving 20 bases between them. CDR1 SNHLY and CDR2 FYNNEI come from the germline V gene. The CDR3 runs 18 residues. The CDR3 DNA is TGTGCCAGCAGTCTATTTGGGGAACAGGGAGATAGCAATCAGCCCCAGCATTTT. Amino acids: CASSLFGEQGDSNQPQHF.

This chain connects TRBV5-1 to TRBJ1-6; TRBD1 is a possible D gene (6 bases). From germline, CDR1 is SGHRS and CDR2 YFSETQ. The CDR3 totals 18 residues. Trimming removed 0 bases from V and 0 bases from J, with 13 bases in between. The CDR3 region is CASSLGQGIGSYNSPLHF. DNA of the CDR3: TGCGCCAGCAGCTTGGGGCAGGGGATAGGCTCCTATAATTCACCCCTCCACTTT.

The V call is TRBV5-5, the J call TRBJ2-5; the D gene is possibly TRBD1 (6 bases). Trimming stripped 3 bases from V and 4 bases from J, with 16 bases between. This CDR3 is 15 amino acids long. Looked up from germline, CDR1 is SGHKS and CDR2 is YYEKEE (reference sequence). In DNA, the CDR3 is TGTGCCAGCAGCTCTACAGGGTCGGTAGGAGAGACCCAGTACTTC. It yields the protein CASSSTGSVGETQYF. Combining the CDR3 with reference TRBV5-5 and TRBJ2-5 gives the whole variable domain DAGVTQSPTHLIKTRGQQVTLRCSPISGHKSVSWYQQVLGQGPQFIFQYYEKEERGRGNFPDRFSARQFPNYSSELNVNALLLGDSALYLCASSSTGSVGETQYFGPGTRLLVL.

The chain employs TRBV19 and TRBJ2-7; 8 bases line up with TRBD1. The CDR3 contains 15 residues. With V trimmed by 6 bases and J by 4 bases, 11 bases remained unmatched. CDR1 and CDR2 from the germline V gene are LNHDA and SQIVND (reference sequence). The CDR3 nucleotides read TGTGCCAGTAGCGGAACCGACAGGGGCGGGTACGAGCAGTACTTC. This translates into CASSGTDRGGYEQYF.

J is TRBJ1-3 and V is TRBV7-8; the D is unclear. Germline V gene data show CDR1 as SGHVS and CDR2 as FQNEAQ. CDR3 size: 12 residues. The V and J ends lost 1 base and 6 bases respectively, with 4 bases between them. Written as DNA, the CDR3 is TGTGCCAGCAGCTTAGTATCAAACACCATATATTTT. Amino acids: CASSLVSNTIYF. Drawing the rest from reference TRBV7-8 and TRBJ1-3, the complete variable domain is GAGVSQSPRYKVAKRGQDVALRCDPISGHVSLFWYQQALGQGPEFLTYFQNEAQLDKSGLPSDRFFAERPEGSVSTLKIQRTQQEDSAVYLCASSLVSNTIYFGEGSWLTVV.

The chain uses TRBV30 and TRBJ2-7; 8 bases agree with TRBD1. Germline V gene data show CDR1 as GTSNPN and CDR2 as SVGIG (reference sequence). Trimming cost V 2 bases and J 5 bases; bases outside gene matches: 11. CDR3 length equals 15 residues. The DNA of the CDR3 is TGTGCCTGGAGTAGAGGCGGACAGGGACGGAACGAGCAGTACTTC. The encoded protein is CAWSRGGQGRNEQYF.

The chain couples TRBV7-9 to TRBJ2-1; no clear D gene. The V and J ends lost 5 bases and 2 bases respectively, with 13 bases between them. Germline CDR1 is SEHNR and CDR2 is FQNEAQ (reference sequence). The CDR3 contains 15 residues. The CDR3 sequence is CASSPPSQTYNEQFF. CDR3 in DNA: TGTGCCAGCAGCCCGCCGTCACAGACCTACAATGAGCAGTTCTTC.

The DNA of the CDR3 is TGTGCCAGCAGCCAATCCTCAGTGGAGACCCAGTACTTC. It translates to CASSQSSVETQYF. The chain recombines TRBV25-1 with TRBJ2-5, with D unclear. The CDR3 spans 13 residues. From germline, CDR1 is MGHDK and CDR2 SYGVNS. Trimming stripped 6 bases from V and 5 bases from J, with 13 bases between.

This clone is classed as medium-sized. The chain joins TRBV6-5 to TRBJ1-5; D unresolved. V shed 5 bases and J shed 0 bases, with 11 bases lying between them. The germline gives CDR1 MNHEY, CDR2 SVGAGI. The CDR3 sequence is 15 residues long. In nucleotides, the CDR3 is TGTGCCAGCAGTCCCAGTTTGTATAGCAATCAGCCCCAGCATTTT. Its protein is CASSPSLYSNQPQHF.

The gene calls are TRBV2 and TRBJ1-3, with D uncertain. The germline V gene encodes CDR1 SNHLY and CDR2 FYNNEI. This CDR3 has 13 residues. V shed 7 bases and J shed 3 bases, with 10 bases lying between them. CDR3 protein: CASIRGIGNTIYF. CDR3 nucleotides: TGTGCCAGCATTCGGGGTATTGGAAACACCATATATTTT.